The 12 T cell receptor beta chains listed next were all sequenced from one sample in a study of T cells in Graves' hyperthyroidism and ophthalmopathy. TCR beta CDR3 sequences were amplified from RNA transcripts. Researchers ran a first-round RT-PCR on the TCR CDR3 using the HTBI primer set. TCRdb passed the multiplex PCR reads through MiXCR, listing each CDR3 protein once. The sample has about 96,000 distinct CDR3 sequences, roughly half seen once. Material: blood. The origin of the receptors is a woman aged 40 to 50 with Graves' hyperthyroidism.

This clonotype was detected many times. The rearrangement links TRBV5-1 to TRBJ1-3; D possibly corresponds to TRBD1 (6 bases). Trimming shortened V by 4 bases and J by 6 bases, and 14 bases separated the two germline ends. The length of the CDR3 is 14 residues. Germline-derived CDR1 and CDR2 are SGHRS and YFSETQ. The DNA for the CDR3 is TGCGCCAGCAGCCCAGGACAGCCGTCAAACACCATATATTTT. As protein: CASSPGQPSNTIYF.

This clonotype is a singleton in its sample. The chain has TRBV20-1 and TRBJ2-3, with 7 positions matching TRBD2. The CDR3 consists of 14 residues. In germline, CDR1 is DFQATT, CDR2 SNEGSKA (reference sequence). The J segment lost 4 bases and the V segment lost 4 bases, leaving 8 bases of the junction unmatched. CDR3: CSAKLGRVSDTQYF. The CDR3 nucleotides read TGCAGTGCTAAACTAGGGAGGGTGTCAGATACGCAGTATTTT.

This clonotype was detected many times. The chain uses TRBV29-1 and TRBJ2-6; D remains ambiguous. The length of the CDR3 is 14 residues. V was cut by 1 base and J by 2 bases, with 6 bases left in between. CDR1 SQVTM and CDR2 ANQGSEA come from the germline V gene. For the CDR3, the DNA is TGCAGCGTTGAAGGGCACGCTGGGGCCAACGTCCTGACTTTC. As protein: CSVEGHAGANVLTF.

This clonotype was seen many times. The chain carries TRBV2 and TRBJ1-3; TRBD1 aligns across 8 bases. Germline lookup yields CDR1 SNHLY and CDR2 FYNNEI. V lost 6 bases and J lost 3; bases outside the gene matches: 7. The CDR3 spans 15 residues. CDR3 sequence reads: CASSYAGGFGNTIYF. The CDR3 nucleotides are TGTGCCAGCAGCTATGCAGGGGGCTTTGGAAACACCATATATTTT.

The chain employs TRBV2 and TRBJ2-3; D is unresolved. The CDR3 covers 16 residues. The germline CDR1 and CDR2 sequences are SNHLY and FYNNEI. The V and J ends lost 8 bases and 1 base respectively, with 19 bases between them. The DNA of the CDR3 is TGTGCCAGCGCCGGTAGGCCCTCCGGCGGCACAGATACGCAGTATTTT. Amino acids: CASAGRPSGGTDTQYF.

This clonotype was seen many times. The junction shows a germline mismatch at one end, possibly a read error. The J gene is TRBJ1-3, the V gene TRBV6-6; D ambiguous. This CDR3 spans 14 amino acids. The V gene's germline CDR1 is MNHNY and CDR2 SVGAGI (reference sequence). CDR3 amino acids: CASNSRATTGVGLF. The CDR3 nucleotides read TGTGCCAGCAACTCCCGGGCCACGACCGGAGTTGGCCTTTTT.

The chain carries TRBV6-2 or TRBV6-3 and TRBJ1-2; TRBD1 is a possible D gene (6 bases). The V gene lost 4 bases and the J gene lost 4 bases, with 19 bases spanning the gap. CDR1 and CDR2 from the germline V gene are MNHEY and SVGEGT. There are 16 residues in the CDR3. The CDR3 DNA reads TGTGCCAGCAGTTCGTCAGGAGGGGGTCATGGCTATGGCTACACCTTC. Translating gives CASSSSGGGHGYGYTF.

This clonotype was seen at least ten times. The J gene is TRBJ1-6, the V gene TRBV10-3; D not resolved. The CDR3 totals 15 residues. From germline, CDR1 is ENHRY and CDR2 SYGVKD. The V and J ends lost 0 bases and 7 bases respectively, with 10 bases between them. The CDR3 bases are TGTGCCATCAGTGAGTCGGATGGGTCCAATTCACCCCTCCACTTT. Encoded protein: CAISESDGSNSPLHF.

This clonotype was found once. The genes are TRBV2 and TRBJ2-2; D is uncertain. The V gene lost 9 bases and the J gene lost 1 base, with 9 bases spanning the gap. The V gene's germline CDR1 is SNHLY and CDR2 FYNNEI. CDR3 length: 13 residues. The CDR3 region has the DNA TGTGCCAGTCTCCACCTGAACACCGGGGAGCTGTTTTTT. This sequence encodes CASLHLNTGELFF.

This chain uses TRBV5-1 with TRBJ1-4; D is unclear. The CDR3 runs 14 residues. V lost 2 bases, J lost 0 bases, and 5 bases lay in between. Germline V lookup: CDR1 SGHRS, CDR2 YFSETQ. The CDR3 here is CASSFTTTNEKLFF. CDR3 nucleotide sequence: TGCGCCAGCAGCTTCACGACAACTAATGAAAAACTGTTTTTT.

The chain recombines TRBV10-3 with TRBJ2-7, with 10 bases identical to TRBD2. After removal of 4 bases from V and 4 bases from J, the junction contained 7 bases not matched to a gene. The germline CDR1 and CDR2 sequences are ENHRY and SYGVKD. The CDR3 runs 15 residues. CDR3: CAISAGSGRRYEQYF. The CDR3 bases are TGTGCCATCAGTGCGGGTAGCGGGAGGCGGTACGAGCAGTACTTC.

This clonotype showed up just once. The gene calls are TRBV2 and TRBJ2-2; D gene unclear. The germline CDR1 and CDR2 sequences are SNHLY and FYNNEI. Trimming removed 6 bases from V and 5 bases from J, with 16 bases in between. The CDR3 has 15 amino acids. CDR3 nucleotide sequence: TGTGCCAGCAGCTTAGGCCCTGGCAAGACCGGGGAGCTGTTTTTT. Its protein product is CASSLGPGKTGELFF.